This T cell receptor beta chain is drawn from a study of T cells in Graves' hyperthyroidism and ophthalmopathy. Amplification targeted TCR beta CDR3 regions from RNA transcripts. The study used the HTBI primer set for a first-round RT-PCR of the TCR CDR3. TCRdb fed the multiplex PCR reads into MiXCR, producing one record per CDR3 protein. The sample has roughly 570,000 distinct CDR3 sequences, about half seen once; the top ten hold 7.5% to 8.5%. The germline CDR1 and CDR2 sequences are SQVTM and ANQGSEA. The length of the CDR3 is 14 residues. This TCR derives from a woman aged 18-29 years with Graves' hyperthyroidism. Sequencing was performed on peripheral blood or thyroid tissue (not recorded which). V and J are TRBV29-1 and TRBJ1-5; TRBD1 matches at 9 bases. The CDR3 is CSPDRGAAGQPQHF. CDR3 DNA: TGCAGTCCGGACAGGGGCGCTGCGGGTCAGCCCCAGCATTTT.